Below, 30 T cell receptor beta chains from the same sample are listed, as sequenced in a study of T-cell memory formation after mild COVID-19. MiXCR, applied by TCRdb to the 5' RACE reads, yields one record per CDR3 protein. The data contain almost 550,000 distinct CDR3 sequences, 20% of them singletons. The specimen was PBMCs or a T cell subset sorted from them (not recorded which). These TCRs come from an adult woman who had mild COVID-19 (a few samples of this study predate the infection). Cell type and time point are not known.

This rearrangement joins TRBV24-1 to TRBJ2-1; 8 positions agree with TRBD2. Germline CDR1 and CDR2: KGHDR and SFDVKD. There are 16 residues in the CDR3. Trimming removed 5 bases from V and 2 bases from J; junction bases left unmatched: 7. The CDR3 nucleotides read TGTGCCACCAGTGGCTCGGGAGCGGGAGCCTACAATGAGCAGTTCTTC. The encoded protein is CATSGSGAGAYNEQFF.

This clonotype appeared a few times. This chain joins TRBV19 and TRBJ2-6; 9 bases are shared with TRBD1. The germline V gene encodes CDR1 LNHDA and CDR2 SQIVND (reference sequence). Trimming cost V 6 bases and J 0 bases; bases outside gene matches: 6. CDR3 length equals 17 residues. In DNA form, the CDR3 reads TGTGCCAGTAGAAAGGAGGACAGGGGCTCTGGGGCCAACGTCCTGACTTTC. This codes for CASRKEDRGSGANVLTF. The full variable domain, with the rest looked up from reference TRBV19 and TRBJ2-6, is DGGITQSPKYLFRKEGQNVTLSCEQNLNHDAMYWYRQDPGQGLRLIYYSQIVNDFQKGDIAEGYSVSREKKESFPLTVTSAQKNPTAFYLCASRKEDRGSGANVLTFGAGSRLTVL.

The rearrangement uses TRBV3-1 and TRBJ1-1; TRBD1 might be the D (5 bases). The germline CDR1 and CDR2 sequences are LGHDT and YNNKEL (reference sequence). The CDR3 loop spans 11 amino acids. Trimming shortened V by 2 bases and J by 9 bases, and 7 bases separated the two germline ends. The CDR3, as DNA: TGTGCCAGCAGCCAACCGGGACAAGCTTTCTTT. This translates into CASSQPGQAFF.

This clonotype was seen many times. The chain joins TRBV20-1 to TRBJ2-1, with 10 bases matching TRBD2. The J segment lost 5 bases and the V segment lost 1 base, leaving 5 bases of the junction unmatched. The CDR3 loop spans 15 amino acids. The germline V gene has CDR1 DFQATT and CDR2 SNEGSKA (reference sequence). CDR3 in DNA: TGCAGTGCTAGAGCTCTACTAGCGGGGCACAATGAGCAGTTCTTC. It yields the protein CSARALLAGHNEQFF.

This clonotype was observed a handful of times. J is TRBJ1-6 and V is TRBV5-5; D perhaps matches TRBD1 (5 bases). Trimming stripped 3 bases from V and 8 bases from J, with 9 bases between. Germline V gene data show CDR1 as SGHKS and CDR2 as YYEKEE (reference sequence). This CDR3 comprises 13 residues. The CDR3 spells CASSSVGDSPLHF. In nucleotides, the CDR3 is TGTGCCAGCAGCTCCGTGGGGGATTCACCCCTCCACTTT.

This clonotype was recorded a few times. This chain uses TRBV2 with TRBJ2-2; D unresolved. CDR3 size: 14 residues. Trimming took 7 bases from V and 6 from J, leaving 15 bases between them. The V gene's germline CDR1 is SNHLY and CDR2 FYNNEI. CDR3 protein: CASKAAGFAGELFF. The CDR3 DNA reads TGTGCCAGCAAGGCAGCAGGATTCGCCGGGGAGCTGTTTTTT.

Ten or more counts support this clonotype. This chain joins TRBV7-2 and TRBJ2-7; tentative D call: TRBD1 (6 bases). The CDR3 consists of 12 residues. The germline V gene encodes CDR1 SGHTA and CDR2 FQGNSA. Trimming took 0 bases from V and 6 from J, leaving 6 bases between them. CDR3 protein: CASSLAGGEQYF. In DNA, the CDR3 is TGTGCCAGCAGCTTAGCAGGGGGCGAGCAGTACTTC.

The chain combines TRBV6-4 with TRBJ2-3; possibly TRBD2 for D (6 bases). With 5 bases removed from V and 3 bases from J, the gap between germline ends came to 9 bases. The V gene's germline CDR1 is MRHNA and CDR2 SNTAGT. This CDR3 region has 13 residues. The CDR3 nucleotides are TGTGCCAGCAGTCGGGACTGGACAGATACGCAGTATTTT. It specifies CASSRDWTDTQYF.

The chain uses TRBV4-3 and TRBJ1-1, with 7 bases matching TRBD1. Per the germline V gene, CDR1 is LGHNA and CDR2 is YSLEER. V shed 0 bases, J shed 0 bases, and the junction held 4 bases outside the gene matches. CDR3 length: 16 amino acids. This CDR3 is CASSQEWTGLNTEAFF. The DNA of the CDR3 is TGCGCCAGCAGCCAAGAGTGGACAGGACTGAACACTGAAGCTTTCTTT.

This clonotype was observed a few times. The chain links TRBV12-3 or TRBV12-4 to TRBJ1-3; D is possibly TRBD1 (6 bases). With 7 bases removed from V and 3 bases from J, the gap between germline ends came to 16 bases. The CDR3 runs 15 residues. The CDR3 nucleotides are TGTGCCAGCATTATGGTGGGGGCCGGTGGAAACACCATATATTTT. Translation: CASIMVGAGGNTIYF.

The chain is built from TRBV15 and TRBJ2-2; D remains ambiguous. The germline V and J ends were trimmed by 6 bases and 1 base, with 9 bases remaining between them. Germline-derived CDR1 and CDR2 are LNHNV and YYDKDF (reference sequence). The CDR3 is 14 amino acids. As DNA, the CDR3 is TGTGCCACCAGGTTGCTGAGGAACACCGGGGAGCTGTTTTTT. It translates to CATRLLRNTGELFF.

The gene calls are TRBV6-1 and TRBJ1-2; no clear D. The ends were cut back, 1 base at V and 2 bases at J, with 5 bases in the middle. The CDR3 loop spans 13 amino acids. Germline CDR1 is MNHNS and CDR2 is SASEGT. The CDR3 DNA reads as TGTGCCAGCAGTGAAGTGGGGAACTATGGCTACACCTTC. This codes for CASSEVGNYGYTF.

The V call is TRBV7-2, the J call TRBJ2-7; 9 nucleotides agree with TRBD2. The ends lost 1 base at V and 6 bases at J; junction bases unmatched: 10. The CDR3 is 16 residues long. Germline-derived CDR1 and CDR2 are SGHTA and FQGNSA. The CDR3: CASSLDAVAGVGEQYF. The CDR3 DNA sequence: TGTGCCAGCAGCTTAGATGCCGTAGCGGGAGTGGGCGAGCAGTACTTC.

V gene TRBV12-3 or TRBV12-4 combines with J gene TRBJ2-7, with D possibly being TRBD2 (5 bases). V was pared by 6 bases and J by 2 bases, with 17 bases between. This CDR3 region has 15 residues. The CDR3 DNA is TGTGCCAGCAGCCCCTCACGAGGGCCGACCTACGAGCAGTACTTC. Its protein product is CASSPSRGPTYEQYF.

This clonotype was seen a handful of times. This chain connects TRBV4-3 to TRBJ2-7; no definite D call. V was cut by 1 base and J by 5 bases, with 12 bases left in between. In germline, CDR1 is LGHNA, CDR2 YSLEER. This CDR3 has 14 residues. CDR3 sequence: CASSQAARSHEQYF. The CDR3 nucleotides are TGCGCCAGCAGCCAAGCGGCACGGAGCCACGAGCAGTACTTC.

This CDR3 is CASSLTTGRNTEAFF. The CDR3 coding sequence is TGTGCCAGCAGCTTAACCACAGGGAGGAACACTGAAGCTTTCTTT. V and J are TRBV7-3 and TRBJ1-1, with D perhaps matching TRBD1 (6 bases). In germline, CDR1 is SGHTA, CDR2 FQGTGA. CDR3 size: 15 residues. V was pared by 0 bases and J by 1 base, with 9 bases between.

The chain couples TRBV9 to TRBJ2-3; the match to TRBD2 covers 11 bases. The CDR3 totals 17 residues. The germline gives CDR1 SGDLS, CDR2 YYNGEE. With V trimmed by 0 bases and J by 2 bases, 5 bases remained unmatched. CDR3 protein: CASSVDTGLADTDTQYF. CDR3 nucleotide sequence: TGTGCCAGCAGCGTAGATACGGGACTAGCGGACACAGATACGCAGTATTTT.

This clonotype appeared a few times. The rearrangement uses TRBV6-5 and TRBJ2-2; D may match TRBD1 or TRBD2 (5 bases each). V shed 4 bases and J shed 1 base, with 13 bases lying between them. The CDR3 is made up of 16 amino acids. In germline, CDR1 is MNHEY, CDR2 SVGAGI. CDR3 amino acids: CASSWGSLLNTGELFF. CDR3 sequence (DNA): TGTGCCAGCAGTTGGGGGTCTCTATTGAACACCGGGGAGCTGTTTTTT.

The rearrangement links TRBV6-4 to TRBJ1-2, with TRBD1 identical over 7 bases. V shed 3 bases and J 2 bases; nucleotides not matched to a gene: 3. Germline V gene sequence: CDR1 MRHNA, CDR2 SNTAGT. The CDR3 has 14 residues. The CDR3 DNA sequence: TGTGCCAGCAGTGAGGCCAGGGGGAACTATGGCTACACCTTC. It yields the protein CASSEARGNYGYTF.

This clonotype was seen a few times. The V and J genes are TRBV24-1 and TRBJ1-2; D uncertain. Per the germline V gene, CDR1 is KGHDR and CDR2 is SFDVKD. V was cut by 7 bases and J by 4 bases, with 12 bases left in between. The CDR3 covers 13 residues. CDR3 amino acids: CATSSDRSYGYTF. CDR3 nucleotides: TGTGCCACCAGCTCGGACCGATCCTATGGCTACACCTTC.

The CDR3 spells CATSDRQGPRDYGYTF. The CDR3 DNA reads as TGTGCCACCAGTGACCGACAGGGTCCGAGGGACTATGGCTACACCTTC. The rearrangement uses TRBV24-1 and TRBJ1-2, with 7 nucleotides matching TRBD1. This CDR3 contains 16 residues. J lost 3 bases, V lost 4 bases, and 10 bases had no gene match. CDR1 KGHDR and CDR2 SFDVKD come from the germline V gene.

The genes are TRBV15 and TRBJ2-3; 11 positions match TRBD2. Looked up from germline, CDR1 is LNHNV and CDR2 is YYDKDF (reference sequence). The CDR3 extends over 15 amino acids. V was pared by 2 bases and J by 6 bases, with 4 bases of the junction left unmatched. DNA for the CDR3: TGTGCCACCAGCAGACTAGCGGGGGGTGCGGATACGCAGTATTTT. Its translation: CATSRLAGGADTQYF. Supplemented by reference TRBV15 and TRBJ2-3, the full variable domain reads DAMVIQNPRYQVTQFGKPVTLSCSQTLNHNVMYWYQQKSSQAPKLLFHYYDKDFNNEADTPDNFQSRRPNTSFCFLDIRSPGLGDTAMYLCATSRLAGGADTQYFGPGTRLTVL.

This chain uses TRBV5-5 with TRBJ2-7, with D possibly TRBD1 on 5 matching bases. V gave up 2 bases and J gave up 2 bases, with 8 bases separating them. Germline loops: CDR1 SGHKS, CDR2 YYEKEE (reference sequence). This CDR3 region has 13 residues. This CDR3 is CASSFGHTYEQYF. Here the CDR3 DNA reads TGTGCCAGCAGCTTCGGACACACCTACGAGCAGTACTTC.

This clonotype appeared a few times. V gene TRBV12-3 or TRBV12-4 combines with J gene TRBJ1-4, with a tentative D call TRBD1 (6 bases). Trimming cost V 6 bases and J 13 bases, with 18 bases left between them. This CDR3 comprises 13 residues. CDR3 sequence: CASSLTYRERLFF. The CDR3 DNA reads TGTGCCAGCAGCTTGACCTACAGGGAACGACTGTTTTTT.

This clonotype was picked up a small number of times. The gene calls are TRBV7-3 and TRBJ2-1; no reliable D call. With 1 base removed from V and 7 bases from J, the gap between germline ends came to 8 bases. Germline CDR1 SGHTA, CDR2 FQGTGA. The CDR3 has 13 residues. CDR3 coding DNA: TGTGCCAGCAGCTTAAGCCATACGAATGAGCAGTTCTTC. Translated, it gives CASSLSHTNEQFF.

The chain joins TRBV3-1 to TRBJ2-5, with 9 bases aligning to TRBD1. The CDR3 spans 17 residues. The V and J ends lost 0 bases and 2 bases, in that order; junction bases with no gene match: 7. Germline V gene lookup returns CDR1 LGHDT and CDR2 YNNKEL (reference sequence). CDR3 coding DNA: TGTGCCAGCAGCCAAGATCTAGGTGGGACAGGGCAAGAGACCCAGTACTTC. This encodes CASSQDLGGTGQETQYF.

This clonotype appeared a few times. This chain links TRBV5-1 with TRBJ1-6; no clear D. The CDR3 contains 14 residues. Trimming took off 0 bases at V and 10 bases at J, with 11 bases between the two ends. Germline V gives CDR1 SGHRS, CDR2 YFSETQ. This chain's CDR3 is CASSLDGAGSPLHF. CDR3 DNA sequence: TGCGCCAGCAGCTTGGACGGTGCCGGCTCACCCCTCCACTTT.

This clonotype appeared a few times. This rearrangement joins TRBV6-4 to TRBJ1-1, with a weak D call TRBD1 (6 bases). Germline V gene lookup returns CDR1 MRHNA and CDR2 SNTAGT. CDR3 length equals 14 residues. The ends were cut back, 7 bases at V and 4 bases at J, with 16 bases in the middle. This CDR3 reads CASNPDSWSTEAFF. CDR3 DNA: TGTGCCAGCAACCCGGACAGTTGGAGCACTGAAGCTTTCTTT.

This clonotype was counted a few times. The chain links TRBV7-2 to TRBJ2-2; 9 nucleotides match TRBD1. The germline CDR1 and CDR2 sequences are SGHTA and FQGNSA. The junction had 11 bases not matched to a gene; V was cut back by 1 base and J by 5 bases. This CDR3 contains 18 residues. Written as DNA, the CDR3 is TGTGCCAGCAGCTTAGGGGGGATCGGGACAGGGAGTACCGGGGAGCTGTTTTTT. Protein sequence: CASSLGGIGTGSTGELFF.

This clonotype was seen only a few times. This rearrangement joins TRBV27 to TRBJ2-2, with 9 positions matching TRBD2. Germline V CDR1 and CDR2: MNHEY, SMNVEV (reference sequence). J lost 3 bases, V lost 5 bases, and 4 bases had no gene match. The CDR3 is made up of 15 amino acids. Here the CDR3 DNA reads TGTGCCAGCAGTAGTCTAGCGGGGTACACCGGGGAGCTGTTTTTT. Amino acid sequence: CASSSLAGYTGELFF.